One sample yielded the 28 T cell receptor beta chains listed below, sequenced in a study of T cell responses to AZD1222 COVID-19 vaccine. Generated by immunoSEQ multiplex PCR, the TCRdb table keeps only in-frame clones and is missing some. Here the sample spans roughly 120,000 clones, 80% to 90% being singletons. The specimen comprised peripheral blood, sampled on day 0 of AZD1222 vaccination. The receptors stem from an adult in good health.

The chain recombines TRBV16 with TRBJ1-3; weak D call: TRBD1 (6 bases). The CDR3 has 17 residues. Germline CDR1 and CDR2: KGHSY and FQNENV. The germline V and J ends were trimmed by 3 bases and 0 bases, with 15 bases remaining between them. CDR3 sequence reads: CASSHPDSPFSGNTIYF. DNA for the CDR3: TGTGCCAGCAGCCACCCGGACAGCCCTTTCTCTGGAAACACCATATATTTT.

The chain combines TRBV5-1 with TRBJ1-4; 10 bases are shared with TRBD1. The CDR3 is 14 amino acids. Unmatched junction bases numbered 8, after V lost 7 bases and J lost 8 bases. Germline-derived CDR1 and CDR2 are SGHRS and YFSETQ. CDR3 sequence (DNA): TGCGCCAGCCAGCCGACGGGACAGGGGGAAAAACTGTTTTTT. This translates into CASQPTGQGEKLFF.

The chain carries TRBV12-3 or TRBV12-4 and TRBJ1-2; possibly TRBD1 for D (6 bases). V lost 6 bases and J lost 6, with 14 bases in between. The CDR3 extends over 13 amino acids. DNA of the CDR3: TGTGCCAGCAGGTCCGGGACAAGCCATGGCTACACCTTC. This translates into CASRSGTSHGYTF.

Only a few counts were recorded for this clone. The DNA of the CDR3 is TGTGCCAGCAGCTTAGCTCAGACTAGCCTGGGGGAGACCCAGTACTTC. The encoded protein is CASSLAQTSLGETQYF. This sequence joins TRBV7-2 and TRBJ2-5; 7 nucleotides agree with TRBD2. This CDR3 contains 16 residues. CDR1 is SGHTA and CDR2 is FQGNSA in the germline V gene. The junction had 9 bases not matched to a gene; V was cut back by 0 bases and J by 5 bases.

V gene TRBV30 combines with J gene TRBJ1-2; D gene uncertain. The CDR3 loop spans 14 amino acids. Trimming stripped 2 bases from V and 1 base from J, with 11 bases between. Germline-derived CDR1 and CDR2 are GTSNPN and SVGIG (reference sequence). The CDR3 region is CAWSNRGFNYGYTF. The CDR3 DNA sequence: TGTGCCTGGAGTAACAGAGGGTTTAACTATGGCTACACCTTC.

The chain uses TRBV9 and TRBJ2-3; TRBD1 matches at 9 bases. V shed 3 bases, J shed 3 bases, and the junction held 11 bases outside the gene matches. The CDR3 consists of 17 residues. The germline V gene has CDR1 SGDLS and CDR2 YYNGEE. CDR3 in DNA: TGTGCCAGCAGCGCGAGGGGGGGACAGGGAAGGACAGATACGCAGTATTTT. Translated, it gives CASSARGGQGRTDTQYF.

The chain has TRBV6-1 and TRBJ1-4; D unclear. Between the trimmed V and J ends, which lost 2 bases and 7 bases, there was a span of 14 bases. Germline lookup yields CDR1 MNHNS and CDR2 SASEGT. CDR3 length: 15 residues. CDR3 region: CASSENGPFGEKLFF. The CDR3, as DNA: TGTGCCAGCAGTGAAAACGGACCGTTTGGTGAAAAACTGTTTTTT.

The CDR3 loop reads CASSFSAGGAADTQYF. Here the CDR3 DNA reads TGTGCCAGCAGTTTCTCCGCGGGGGGGGCAGCGGATACGCAGTATTTT. V usage is TRBV2 and J usage is TRBJ2-3, with 9 bases aligning to TRBD2. Germline V gives CDR1 SNHLY, CDR2 FYNNEI. The CDR3 extends over 16 amino acids. Unmatched junction bases numbered 12, after V lost 5 bases and J lost 6 bases.

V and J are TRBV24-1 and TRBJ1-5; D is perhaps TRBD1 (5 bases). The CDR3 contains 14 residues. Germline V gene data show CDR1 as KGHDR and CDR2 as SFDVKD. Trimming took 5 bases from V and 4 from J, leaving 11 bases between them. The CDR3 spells CATSGGLQNQPQHF. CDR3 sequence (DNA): TGTGCCACCAGTGGGGGACTTCAAAATCAGCCCCAGCATTTT.

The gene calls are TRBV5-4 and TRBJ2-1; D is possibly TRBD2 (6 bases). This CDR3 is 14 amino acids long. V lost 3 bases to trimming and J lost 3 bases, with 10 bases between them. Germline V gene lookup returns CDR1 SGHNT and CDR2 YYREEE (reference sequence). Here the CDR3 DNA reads TGTGCCAGCAGCTCTCGGGACTTCTACAATGAGCAGTTCTTC. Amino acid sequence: CASSSRDFYNEQFF.

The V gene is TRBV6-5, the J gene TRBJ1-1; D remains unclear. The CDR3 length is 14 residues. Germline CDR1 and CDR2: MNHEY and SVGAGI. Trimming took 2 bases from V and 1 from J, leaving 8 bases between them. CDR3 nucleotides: TGTGCCAGCAGTTACGGTCGGCCGAACACTGAAGCTTTCTTT. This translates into CASSYGRPNTEAFF.

The CDR3 nucleotides read TGTGCCAGCAGTTTAGGGGTGGGCGAGCAGTACTTC. Its translation is CASSLGVGEQYF. The chain joins TRBV12-3 or TRBV12-4 to TRBJ2-7; D not resolved. The CDR3 has 12 residues. V was clipped by 1 base and J by 6 bases, with 7 bases between them.

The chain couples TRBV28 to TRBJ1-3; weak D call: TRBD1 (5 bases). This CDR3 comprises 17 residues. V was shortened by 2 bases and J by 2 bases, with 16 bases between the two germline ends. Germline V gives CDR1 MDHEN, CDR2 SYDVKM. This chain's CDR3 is CASSLVAGTGPGNTIYF. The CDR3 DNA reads TGTGCCAGCAGTTTAGTGGCAGGGACTGGACCTGGAAACACCATATATTTT.

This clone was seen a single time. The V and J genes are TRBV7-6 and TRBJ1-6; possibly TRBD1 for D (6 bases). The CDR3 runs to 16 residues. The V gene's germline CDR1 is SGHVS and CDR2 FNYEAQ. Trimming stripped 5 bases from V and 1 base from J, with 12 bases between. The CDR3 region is CASSRQAGSYNSPLHF. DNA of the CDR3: TGTGCCAGCAGCAGACAGGCGGGGTCCTATAATTCACCCCTCCACTTT. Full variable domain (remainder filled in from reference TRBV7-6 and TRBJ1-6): GAGVSQSPRYKVTKRGQDVALRCDPISGHVSLYWYRQALGQGPEFLTYFNYEAQQDKSGLPNDRFSAERPEGSISTLTIQRTEQRDSAMYRCASSRQAGSYNSPLHFGNGTRLTVT.

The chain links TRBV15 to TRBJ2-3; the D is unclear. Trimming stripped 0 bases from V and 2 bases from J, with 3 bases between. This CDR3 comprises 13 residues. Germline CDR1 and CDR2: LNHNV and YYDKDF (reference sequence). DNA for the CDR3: TGTGCCACCAGCAGAGACTTCACAGATACGCAGTATTTT. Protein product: CATSRDFTDTQYF. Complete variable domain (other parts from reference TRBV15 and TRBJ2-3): DAMVIQNPRYQVTQFGKPVTLSCSQTLNHNVMYWYQQKSSQAPKLLFHYYDKDFNNEADTPDNFQSRRPNTSFCFLDIRSPGLGDTAMYLCATSRDFTDTQYFGPGTRLTVL.

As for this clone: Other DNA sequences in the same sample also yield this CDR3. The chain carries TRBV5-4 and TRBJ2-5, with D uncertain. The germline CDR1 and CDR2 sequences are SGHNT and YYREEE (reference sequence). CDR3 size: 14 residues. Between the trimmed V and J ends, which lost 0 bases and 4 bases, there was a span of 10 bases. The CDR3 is CASSLVGSGETQYF. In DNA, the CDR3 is TGTGCCAGCAGCTTGGTGGGTTCTGGAGAGACCCAGTACTTC.

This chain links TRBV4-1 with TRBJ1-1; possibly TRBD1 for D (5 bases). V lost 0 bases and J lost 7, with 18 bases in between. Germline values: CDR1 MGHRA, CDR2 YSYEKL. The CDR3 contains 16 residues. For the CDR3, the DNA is TGCGCCAGCAGCCAAGATATAGACAGCTTACAAGTTGAAGCTTTCTTT. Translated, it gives CASSQDIDSLQVEAFF.

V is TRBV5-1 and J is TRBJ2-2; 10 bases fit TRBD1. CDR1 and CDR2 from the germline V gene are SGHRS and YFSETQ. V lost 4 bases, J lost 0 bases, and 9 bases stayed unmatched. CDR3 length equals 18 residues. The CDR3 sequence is CASSVPGQGPSNTGELFF. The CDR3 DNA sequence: TGCGCCAGCAGCGTTCCGGGACAGGGGCCGTCGAACACCGGGGAGCTGTTTTTT.

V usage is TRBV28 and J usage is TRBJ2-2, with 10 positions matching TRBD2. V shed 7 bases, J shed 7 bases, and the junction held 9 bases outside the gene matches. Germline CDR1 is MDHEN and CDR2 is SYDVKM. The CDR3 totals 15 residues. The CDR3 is CASKTSGGAIGELFF. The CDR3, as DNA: TGTGCCAGCAAAACCAGCGGGGGGGCAATCGGGGAGCTGTTTTTT.

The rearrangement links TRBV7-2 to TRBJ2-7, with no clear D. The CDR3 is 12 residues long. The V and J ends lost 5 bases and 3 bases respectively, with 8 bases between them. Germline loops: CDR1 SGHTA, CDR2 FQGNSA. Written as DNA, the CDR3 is TGTGCCAGCAGCGAGACTGGCTACGAGCAGTACTTC. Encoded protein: CASSETGYEQYF.

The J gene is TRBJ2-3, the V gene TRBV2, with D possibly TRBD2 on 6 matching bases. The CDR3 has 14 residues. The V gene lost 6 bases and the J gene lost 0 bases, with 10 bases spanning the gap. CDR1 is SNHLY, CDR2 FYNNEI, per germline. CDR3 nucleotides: TGTGCCAGCAGCCCTCGGGGGAGCACAGATACGCAGTATTTT. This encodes CASSPRGSTDTQYF. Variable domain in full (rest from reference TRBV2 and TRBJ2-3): EPEVTQTPSHQVTQMGQEVILRCVPISNHLYFYWYRQILGQKVEFLVSFYNNEISEKSEIFDDQFSVERPDGSNFTLKIRSTKLEDSAMYFCASSPRGSTDTQYFGPGTRLTVL.

This chain's CDR3 is CASSTPQGRGNTIYF. In nucleotides, the CDR3 is TGTGCCAGTAGTACTCCACAGGGGAGGGGAAACACCATATATTTT. The chain is built from TRBV19 and TRBJ1-3; 7 bases map to TRBD1. CDR1 is LNHDA and CDR2 is SQIVND in the germline V gene (reference sequence). The CDR3 covers 15 residues. Losses at the gene ends were 4 bases for V and 4 bases for J; bases not matched to a gene: 7.

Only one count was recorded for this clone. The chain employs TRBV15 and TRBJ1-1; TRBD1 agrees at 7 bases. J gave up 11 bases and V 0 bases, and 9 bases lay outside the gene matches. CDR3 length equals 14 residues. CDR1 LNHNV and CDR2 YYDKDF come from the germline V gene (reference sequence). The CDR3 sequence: CATSRDIDRVKAFF. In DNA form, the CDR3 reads TGTGCCACCAGCAGAGATATTGACAGGGTAAAGGCTTTCTTT.

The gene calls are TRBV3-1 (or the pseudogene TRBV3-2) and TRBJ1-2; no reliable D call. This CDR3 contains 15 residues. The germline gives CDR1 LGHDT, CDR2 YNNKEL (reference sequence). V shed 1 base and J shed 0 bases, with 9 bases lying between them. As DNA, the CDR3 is TGTGCCAGCAGCCAAGCGGCCAATACTAACTATGGCTACACCTTC. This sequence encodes CASSQAANTNYGYTF.

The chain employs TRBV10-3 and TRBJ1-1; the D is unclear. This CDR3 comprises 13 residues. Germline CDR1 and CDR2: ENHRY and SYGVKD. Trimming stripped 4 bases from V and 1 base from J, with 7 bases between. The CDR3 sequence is CAISAGENTEAFF. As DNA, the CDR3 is TGTGCCATCAGTGCTGGAGAGAACACTGAAGCTTTCTTT.

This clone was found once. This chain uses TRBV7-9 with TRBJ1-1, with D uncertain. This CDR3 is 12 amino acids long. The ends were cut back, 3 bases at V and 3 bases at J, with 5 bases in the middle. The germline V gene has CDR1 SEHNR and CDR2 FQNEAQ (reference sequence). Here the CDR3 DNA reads TGTGCCAGCAGCTTCTCAGACACTGAAGCTTTCTTT. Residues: CASSFSDTEAFF.

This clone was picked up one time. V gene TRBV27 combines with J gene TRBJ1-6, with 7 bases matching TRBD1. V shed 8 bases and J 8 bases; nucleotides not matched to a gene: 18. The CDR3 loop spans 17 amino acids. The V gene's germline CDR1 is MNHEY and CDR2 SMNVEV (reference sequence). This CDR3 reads CASGFYPTGAQYSPLHF. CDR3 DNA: TGTGCCAGCGGATTTTATCCTACAGGGGCTCAATATTCACCCCTCCACTTT.

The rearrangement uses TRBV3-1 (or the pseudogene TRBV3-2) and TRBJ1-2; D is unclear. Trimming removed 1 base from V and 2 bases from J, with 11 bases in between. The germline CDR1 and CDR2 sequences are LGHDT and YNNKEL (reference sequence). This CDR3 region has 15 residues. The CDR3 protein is CASSQGLGLNYGYTF. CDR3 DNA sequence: TGTGCCAGCAGCCAAGGGCTGGGATTAAACTATGGCTACACCTTC.